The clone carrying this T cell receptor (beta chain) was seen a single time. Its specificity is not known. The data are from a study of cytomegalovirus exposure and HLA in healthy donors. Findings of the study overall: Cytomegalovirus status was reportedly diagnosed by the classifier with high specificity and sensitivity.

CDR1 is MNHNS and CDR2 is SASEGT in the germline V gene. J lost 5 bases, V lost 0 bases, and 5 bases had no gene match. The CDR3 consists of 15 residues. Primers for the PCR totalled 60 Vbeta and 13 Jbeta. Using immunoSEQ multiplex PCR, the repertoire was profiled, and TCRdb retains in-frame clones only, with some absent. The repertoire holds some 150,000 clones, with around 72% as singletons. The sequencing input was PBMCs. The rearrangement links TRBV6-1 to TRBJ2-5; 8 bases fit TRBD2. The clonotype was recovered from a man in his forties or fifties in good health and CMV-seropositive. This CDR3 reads CASSEALAGRETQYF. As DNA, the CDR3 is TGTGCCAGCAGTGAAGCATTAGCGGGACGCGAGACCCAGTACTTC.